A selection of T cell receptor beta chains follows, all from one sample in a study of blood T cell repertoires in COVID-19. The protocol was immunoSEQ multiplex PCR, while the TCRdb copy is restricted to in-frame clones and leaves out a portion. This sample yields some 300,000 clones, of which 90% are seen a single time; about 4.5% belongs to the top ten. The sequencing input was PBMCs or T cells enriched from blood (not recorded which). Receptors were obtained from a woman younger than 35 with acute COVID-19. CDR3s include the opening cysteine and the closing phenylalanine or tryptophan. Each record gives: J gene, V gene, clone size, D gene, CDR3 DNA, CDR3 protein. A D gene is named only where the DNA matches it firmly. Expanded clones get a size class; other rows say once, few or many, or leave the size out.

J gene: TRBJ2-3; V gene: TRBV5-1; clone size: .; D gene: TRBD2; CDR3 DNA: TGCGCCAGCAGCTTGGGACTAGCGGCTTTCACAGATACGCAGTATTTT; CDR3 protein: CASSLGLAAFTDTQYF
J gene: TRBJ2-7; V gene: TRBV5-1; clone size: .; D gene: TRBD2; CDR3 DNA: TGCGCCAGCAGCCGAACCGGGACTAGCGGCTCCTACGAGCAGTACTTC; CDR3 protein: CASSRTGTSGSYEQYF
J gene: TRBJ1-2; V gene: TRBV3-1/TRBV3-2; clone size: .; D gene: .; CDR3 DNA: TGTGCCAGCAGCCAAGGCGAGGGAGGAGGATATGGCTACACCTTC; CDR3 protein: CASSQGEGGGYGYTF
J gene: TRBJ1-4; V gene: TRBV5-1; clone size: once; D gene: .; CDR3 DNA: TGCGCCAGCAGCTTGACAGCAACTAATGAAAAACTGTTTTTT; CDR3 protein: CASSLTATNEKLFF
J gene: TRBJ2-1; V gene: TRBV3-1/TRBV3-2; clone size: .; D gene: TRBD2; CDR3 DNA: TGTGCCAGCAGCCAAACCTCCCTAGCGGACAACTCCTACAATGAGCAGTTCTTC; CDR3 protein: CASSQTSLADNSYNEQFF
J gene: TRBJ1-4; V gene: TRBV2; clone size: .; D gene: TRBD1; CDR3 DNA: TGTGCCAGCAGTGAAACGACAGGGGGGTTCGGAAAACTGTTTTTT; CDR3 protein: CASSETTGGFGKLFF
J gene: TRBJ1-1; V gene: TRBV10-2; clone size: .; D gene: TRBD1; CDR3 DNA: TGCGCCAGCAGTACCGGACAGGGCGCTGGGAACACTGAAGCTTTCTTT; CDR3 protein: CASSTGQGAGNTEAFF
J gene: TRBJ2-7; V gene: TRBV5-1; clone size: .; D gene: .; CDR3 DNA: TGCGCCAGCAGCTTACCCGGGAGCTCCTACGAGCAGTACTTC; CDR3 protein: CASSLPGSSYEQYF
J gene: TRBJ2-3; V gene: TRBV7-2; clone size: .; D gene: TRBD2; CDR3 DNA: TGTGCCAGCAGCTCTAGACTAGCGGGAGGTACAGATACGCAGTATTTT; CDR3 protein: CASSSRLAGGTDTQYF
J gene: TRBJ2-3; V gene: TRBV9; clone size: .; D gene: .; CDR3 DNA: TGTGCCAGCGGGGGGGCCAGCAGGGCCACAGATACGCAGTATTTT; CDR3 protein: CASGGASRATDTQYF
J gene: TRBJ2-1; V gene: TRBV9; clone size: .; D gene: .; CDR3 DNA: TGTGCCAGCAGTCTTACAGGTCACAATGAGCAGTTCTTC; CDR3 protein: CASSLTGHNEQFF
J gene: TRBJ2-2; V gene: TRBV27; clone size: .; D gene: TRBD1; CDR3 DNA: TGTGCCAGCAGAGGGACAGTGAACACCGGGGAGCTGTTTTTT; CDR3 protein: CASRGTVNTGELFF
J gene: TRBJ2-7; V gene: TRBV19; clone size: .; D gene: TRBD2; CDR3 DNA: TGTGCCAGTAGTCCCGGGACTAGCGGGACGGGCGAGCAGTACTTC; CDR3 protein: CASSPGTSGTGEQYF
J gene: TRBJ2-1; V gene: TRBV19; clone size: .; D gene: .; CDR3 DNA: TGTGCCACCTCCCCGACAGCCTTCAGCTCCTACAATGAGCAGTTCTTC; CDR3 protein: CATSPTAFSSYNEQFF
J gene: TRBJ2-5; V gene: TRBV2; clone size: .; D gene: .; CDR3 DNA: TGTGCCAGCAGTCTGGGGGCCCGGGAGACCCAGTACTTC; CDR3 protein: CASSLGARETQYF
J gene: TRBJ1-2; V gene: TRBV5-1; clone size: once; D gene: TRBD1; CDR3 DNA: TGCGCCAGCAGCACCTGGGACAGCGCCTATGGCTACACCTTC; CDR3 protein: CASSTWDSAYGYTF
J gene: TRBJ2-7; V gene: TRBV28; clone size: .; D gene: .; CDR3 DNA: TGTGCCAGCAGTATGGGGGCAGGGCTTAACTTC; CDR3 protein: CASSMGAGLNF
J gene: TRBJ2-5; V gene: TRBV15; clone size: .; D gene: .; CDR3 DNA: TGTGCCACCAGCAGAGATCAGGGGAGACAAGAGACCCAGTACTTC; CDR3 protein: CATSRDQGRQETQYF
J gene: TRBJ2-3; V gene: TRBV5-1; clone size: .; D gene: .; CDR3 DNA: TGCGCCAGCAGCTTGCCGGGAGCCCCCGCAGATACGCAGTATTTT; CDR3 protein: CASSLPGAPADTQYF